A single sample gave rise to the 30 T cell receptor beta chains below, sequenced in a study of shared clonotypes between healthy human individuals. Assay used: immunoSEQ multiplex PCR; TCRdb lists only in-frame clones, some missing. The data hold approximately 1.5 million clones, with approximately 98.5% observed a single time. Sequencing was performed on naive CD4+ T cells sorted from blood. The sample's subset: CD45RA+ positively selected. The receptors originated from a man aged 25 to 40 in good health.

CDR3 protein: CASSPRMIGSYEQYF. The CDR3 DNA sequence: TGTGCCAGCAGCCCCAGAATGATAGGATCCTACGAGCAGTACTTC. The V gene is TRBV5-5, the J gene TRBJ2-7; unclear D gene. Trimming pared 4 bases from V and 1 base from J, leaving 15 bases between. CDR1 and CDR2 (germline): SGHKS, YYEKEE (reference sequence). The CDR3 is 15 residues long.

The genes are TRBV28 and TRBJ2-7, with TRBD2 matching over 14 bases. Germline-derived CDR1 and CDR2 are MDHEN and SYDVKM. CDR3 length: 17 amino acids. The ends lost 6 bases at V and 2 bases at J; junction bases unmatched: 9. In DNA form, the CDR3 reads TGTGCCAGCAGACCCGGGACTAGCGGGAGTTTCGCCTACGAGCAGTACTTC. Translated: CASRPGTSGSFAYEQYF. The full variable domain, completed using reference TRBV28 and TRBJ2-7, is DVKVTQSSRYLVKRTGEKVFLECVQDMDHENMFWYRQDPGLGLRLIYFSYDVKMKEKGDIPEGYSVSREKKERFSLILESASTNQTSMYLCASRPGTSGSFAYEQYFGPGTRLTVT.

As concerns this clone: One end of the junction does not line up with germline, which may come from a read error. The chain links TRBV6-6 to TRBJ1-1; TRBD1 matches at 7 bases. CDR3 size: 12 residues. Germline CDR1 reads MNHNY; CDR2 reads SVGAGI (reference sequence). In DNA form, the CDR3 reads TGTGCCTGCAGGGGGACAAAGACTGAAGCTTTCTTT. It is translated as CACRGTKTEAFF.

This chain connects TRBV14 to TRBJ2-7, with 8 nucleotides matching TRBD1. The ends lost 4 bases at V and 6 bases at J; junction bases unmatched: 11. This CDR3 spans 15 amino acids. Germline CDR1 and CDR2: SGHDN and FVKESK. CDR3 in DNA: TGTGCCAGCAGCCTCCCCTCAGGGGGCTATCTCGAGCAGTACTTC. Encoded protein: CASSLPSGGYLEQYF. Looking up the rest from reference TRBV14 and TRBJ2-7 gives the full variable domain: EAGVTQFPSHSVIEKGQTVTLRCDPISGHDNLYWYRRVMGKEIKFLLHFVKESKQDESGMPNNRFLAERTGGTYSTLKVQPAELEDSGVYFCASSLPSGGYLEQYFGPGTRLTVT.

V usage is TRBV5-1 and J usage is TRBJ2-7, with D tentatively TRBD1 (6 bases). The CDR3 is made up of 15 amino acids. Germline V CDR1 and CDR2: SGHRS, YFSETQ. With 0 bases removed from V and 6 bases from J, the gap between germline ends came to 16 bases. CDR3 region: CASSLGSGAFVEQYF. Here the CDR3 DNA reads TGCGCCAGCAGCTTGGGGTCAGGGGCATTTGTCGAGCAGTACTTC.

This clone appeared a single time. J is TRBJ2-5 and V is TRBV5-5, with TRBD1 matching over 8 bases. Losses at the gene ends were 6 bases for V and 1 base for J; bases not matched to a gene: 8. The CDR3 contains 15 residues. Germline lookup yields CDR1 SGHKS and CDR2 YYEKEE (reference sequence). The DNA of the CDR3 is TGTGCCAGCACCATTGGACAGGGCACCCAAGAGACCCAGTACTTC. Its protein is CASTIGQGTQETQYF.

This clone was seen a single time. V is TRBV5-6 and J is TRBJ1-4, with 9 bases matching TRBD1. J gave up 3 bases and V 4 bases, and 7 bases lay outside the gene matches. The CDR3 totals 16 residues. CDR1 is SGHDT and CDR2 is YYEEEE in the germline V gene. The CDR3 spells CASSRPGTGSNEKLFF. The CDR3, as DNA: TGTGCCAGCAGCCGTCCCGGGACAGGGTCTAATGAAAAACTGTTTTTT.

This clone is a singleton in its sample. The chain employs TRBV27 and TRBJ2-7; 9 positions match TRBD1. CDR1 is MNHEY, CDR2 SMNVEV, per germline (reference sequence). This CDR3 comprises 15 residues. V gave up 3 bases and J gave up 5 bases; unmatched junction bases: 8. CDR3 sequence reads: CASSLIGQGMHEQYF. The CDR3 DNA sequence: TGTGCCAGCAGTTTGATCGGACAGGGGATGCACGAGCAGTACTTC.

The chain combines TRBV11-2 with TRBJ1-2; tentative D call: TRBD1 (5 bases). The CDR3 loop spans 15 amino acids. Deletions cut 5 bases from V and 3 bases from J, with 16 bases between. Germline V gene lookup returns CDR1 SGHAT and CDR2 FQNNGV. The CDR3 coding sequence is TGTGCCAGCAGCGGGGGGGACGGCTTCTACTATGGCTACACCTTC. Protein product: CASSGGDGFYYGYTF. Full variable domain (missing parts from reference TRBV11-2 and TRBJ1-2): EAGVAQSPRYKIIEKRQSVAFWCNPISGHATLYWYQQILGQGPKLLIQFQNNGVVDDSQLPKDRFSAERLKGVDSTLKIQPAKLEDSAVYLCASSGGDGFYYGYTFGSGTRLTVV.

The chain's CDR3 is CASSSTGTSSGELFF. The CDR3 DNA sequence: TGTGCCAGCAGCTCCACCGGGACTAGCTCCGGGGAGCTGTTTTTT. The chain uses TRBV13 and TRBJ2-2, with 9 bases fitting TRBD2. Trimming cost V 4 bases and J 6 bases; bases outside gene matches: 6. Germline CDR1 PRHDT, CDR2 FYEKMQ (reference sequence). This CDR3 has 15 amino acids.

The chain recombines TRBV7-2 with TRBJ2-3; D possibly corresponds to TRBD2 (7 bases). CDR1 SGHTA and CDR2 FQGNSA come from the germline V gene. CDR3 length equals 19 residues. Trimming stripped 5 bases from V and 8 bases from J, with 32 bases between. The CDR3 reads CASSPGKGGFLRRTGTQYF. The CDR3 DNA is TGTGCCAGCAGCCCTGGGAAGGGGGGGTTTTTGCGTCGCACCGGTACGCAGTATTTT.

V is TRBV2 and J is TRBJ1-2; maybe TRBD1 (5 bases). The CDR3 extends over 14 amino acids. Germline assignment: CDR1 SNHLY and CDR2 FYNNEI. V lost 4 bases and J 4 bases, leaving 13 bases between the germline ends. The CDR3 region has the DNA TGTGCCAGCAGTGGACAGAGCGTTGGCTATGGCTACACCTTC. It codes for CASSGQSVGYGYTF.

Of note for this clone: In the same sample, other DNA sequences code for this CDR3. The J gene is TRBJ2-1, the V gene TRBV9; 7 bases match TRBD1. This CDR3 contains 15 residues. The J segment lost 4 bases and the V segment lost 0 bases, leaving 4 bases of the junction unmatched. CDR1 is SGDLS and CDR2 is YYNGEE in the germline V gene. The DNA for the CDR3 is TGTGCCAGCAGCGTAGCGACAGGGTCATACAATGAGCAGTTCTTC. The encoded protein is CASSVATGSYNEQFF.

CDR3 region: CASSVWSPRYEQYF. CDR3 bases: TGTGCCAGCAGCGTATGGTCTCCCAGATACGAGCAGTACTTC. The chain has TRBV9 and TRBJ2-7; no firm D call. Germline V gene lookup returns CDR1 SGDLS and CDR2 YYNGEE. This CDR3 is built from 14 residues. Trimming removed 1 base at V and 4 bases at J, with 12 bases between.

CDR3 sequence: CSVGLTFYEQYF. The CDR3 DNA follows: TGCAGCGTTGGCCTAACCTTCTACGAGCAGTACTTC. The chain employs TRBV29-1 and TRBJ2-7, with no clear D. Trimming left V 4 bases short and J 3 bases short, with 10 bases between. CDR3 size: 12 residues. The germline V gene encodes CDR1 SQVTM and CDR2 ANQGSEA.

This chain joins TRBV7-9 and TRBJ2-3, with 9 bases aligning to TRBD1. The V segment lost 5 bases and the J segment 1 base; nucleotides outside the gene matches: 7. Germline V gives CDR1 SEHNR, CDR2 FQNEAQ (reference sequence). CDR3 length equals 16 residues. The CDR3 here is CASSPKRDRGTDTQYF. DNA of the CDR3: TGTGCCAGCAGCCCGAAACGGGACAGGGGCACAGATACGCAGTATTTT. Complete variable domain (other parts from reference TRBV7-9 and TRBJ2-3): DTGVSQNPRHKITKRGQNVTFRCDPISEHNRLYWYRQTLGQGPEFLTYFQNEAQLEKSRLLSDRFSAERPKGSFSTLEIQRTEQGDSAMYLCASSPKRDRGTDTQYFGPGTRLTVL.

The chain recombines TRBV19 with TRBJ2-2, with D tentatively TRBD2 (6 bases). The CDR3 spans 14 residues. The germline gives CDR1 LNHDA, CDR2 SQIVND (reference sequence). Trimming cost V 3 bases and J 1 base, with 6 bases left between them. The CDR3 is CASSMRENTGELFF. DNA for the CDR3: TGTGCCAGTAGTATGCGGGAGAACACCGGGGAGCTGTTTTTT.

This chain joins TRBV14 and TRBJ2-3; perhaps TRBD1 as D (5 bases). The CDR3 is 14 residues long. Between the trimmed V and J ends, which lost 4 bases and 5 bases, there was a span of 13 bases. Germline V gives CDR1 SGHDN, CDR2 FVKESK. CDR3: CASSPGKGKDTQYF. CDR3 nucleotides: TGTGCCAGCAGCCCCGGAAAGGGGAAAGATACGCAGTATTTT.

The chain links TRBV5-1 to TRBJ1-2; 9 bases fit TRBD1. Germline assignment: CDR1 SGHRS and CDR2 YFSETQ. Losses at the gene ends were 4 bases for V and 3 bases for J; bases not matched to a gene: 13. The CDR3 consists of 17 residues. The CDR3 loop reads CASSLGQGTLSYYGYTF. DNA of the CDR3: TGCGCCAGCAGCCTCGGACAGGGGACCCTCTCGTACTATGGCTACACCTTC. Full variable domain (outside the CDR3, taken from reference TRBV5-1 and TRBJ1-2): KAGVTQTPRYLIKTRGQQVTLSCSPISGHRSVSWYQQTPGQGLQFLFEYFSETQRNKGNFPGRFSGRQFSNSRSEMNVSTLELGDSALYLCASSLGQGTLSYYGYTFGSGTRLTVV.

This chain uses TRBV6-1 with TRBJ1-2; a weak D match, TRBD1 (6 bases). Germline V lookup: CDR1 MNHNS, CDR2 SASEGT. The CDR3 loop spans 13 amino acids. V was cut by 11 bases and J by 4 bases, with 17 bases left in between. DNA for the CDR3: TGTGCCTACGCGGGGGCCCCCTCCTATGGCTACACCTTC. It encodes CAYAGAPSYGYTF.

The chain joins TRBV12-5 to TRBJ2-1; possible D gene TRBD2, 5 bases. From germline, CDR1 is LGHNT and CDR2 FRNRAP. Trimming pared 0 bases from V and 0 bases from J, leaving 18 bases between. CDR3 length equals 19 residues. The CDR3 spells CASGLVLGGFTSSYNEQFF. CDR3 nucleotides: TGTGCTAGTGGTTTGGTACTGGGCGGCTTTACTAGCTCCTACAATGAGCAGTTCTTC.

The CDR3 is CASSWTGLTVAQTEAFF. CDR3 nucleotide sequence: TGTGCCAGCAGCTGGACGGGGTTGACAGTTGCTCAAACTGAAGCTTTCTTT. The rearrangement joins TRBV5-6 to TRBJ1-1, with D possibly matching TRBD1 (5 bases). The CDR3 runs 17 residues. Germline V lookup: CDR1 SGHDT, CDR2 YYEEEE. Trimming shortened V by 3 bases and J by 5 bases, and 23 bases separated the two germline ends.

V and J are TRBV4-3 and TRBJ2-1; 7 nucleotides agree with TRBD1. V was clipped by 5 bases and J by 4 bases; unmatched bases: 8. The CDR3 is 15 residues long. Germline values: CDR1 LGHNA, CDR2 YSLEER. The CDR3 DNA sequence: TGCGCCAGCAGCTTTGACAGGGCTCGGTACAATGAGCAGTTCTTC. Amino acids: CASSFDRARYNEQFF.

CDR3 sequence: CASSLGRYRYEQYF. CDR3 coding DNA: TGTGCCAGCAGCTTAGGGCGATACCGCTACGAGCAGTACTTC. This chain joins TRBV11-2 and TRBJ2-7; D is undetermined. The CDR3 spans 14 residues. With 1 base removed from V and 3 bases from J, the gap between germline ends came to 10 bases. Looked up from germline, CDR1 is SGHAT and CDR2 is FQNNGV.

The chain uses TRBV19 and TRBJ2-4; D remains unclear. V shed 3 bases and J shed 2 bases, with 11 bases lying between them. The germline V gene has CDR1 LNHDA and CDR2 SQIVND (reference sequence). This CDR3 comprises 15 residues. CDR3 region: CASSIRPAPKNIQYF. As DNA, the CDR3 is TGTGCCAGTAGTATTCGCCCAGCACCCAAAAACATTCAGTACTTC.

The rearrangement links TRBV9 to TRBJ2-5; the match to TRBD2 covers 7 bases. From germline, CDR1 is SGDLS and CDR2 YYNGEE. This CDR3 comprises 15 residues. V lost 0 bases, J lost 2 bases, and 4 bases stayed unmatched. CDR3 DNA sequence: TGTGCCAGCAGCGTAGTGGCTAGCGGACAAGAGACCCAGTACTTC. It codes for CASSVVASGQETQYF.

V is TRBV9 and J is TRBJ2-4; no definite D call. This CDR3 is built from 16 residues. V was trimmed by 0 bases and J by 0 bases, leaving 10 bases between them. CDR1 and CDR2 from the germline V gene are SGDLS and YYNGEE. The CDR3 is CASSVDPATAKNIQYF. The CDR3 DNA reads as TGTGCCAGCAGCGTAGATCCAGCAACAGCCAAAAACATTCAGTACTTC. The full variable domain, completed using reference TRBV9 and TRBJ2-4, is DSGVTQTPKHLITATGQRVTLRCSPRSGDLSVYWYQQSLDQGLQFLIQYYNGEERAKGNILERFSAQQFPDLHSELNLSSLELGDSALYFCASSVDPATAKNIQYFGAGTRLSVL.

The genes are TRBV19 and TRBJ2-1; 11 bases are a match to TRBD2. The CDR3 has 16 amino acids. Germline V CDR1 and CDR2: LNHDA, SQIVND (reference sequence). V lost 0 bases and J lost 4; bases outside the gene matches: 2. CDR3 loop: CASSIDGTSGYNEQFF. The DNA for the CDR3 is TGTGCCAGTAGTATAGATGGGACTAGCGGTTACAATGAGCAGTTCTTC.

This rearrangement joins TRBV5-4 to TRBJ1-3; 7 nucleotides match TRBD1. The ends lost 7 bases at V and 2 bases at J; junction bases unmatched: 9. Germline V lookup: CDR1 SGHNT, CDR2 YYREEE (reference sequence). CDR3 length: 15 amino acids. CDR3 sequence: CASSRVGQAGNTIYF. CDR3 coding DNA: TGTGCCAGCTCCCGAGTCGGACAGGCTGGAAACACCATATATTTT.

The rearrangement joins TRBV27 to TRBJ2-7, with 8 bases matching TRBD1. The germline gives CDR1 MNHEY, CDR2 SMNVEV (reference sequence). The CDR3 consists of 15 residues. V was pared by 4 bases and J by 3 bases, with 8 bases of the junction left unmatched. In nucleotides, the CDR3 is TGTGCCAGCAGTTCAAAAGACAGGGGATTCTACGAGCAGTACTTC. Protein product: CASSSKDRGFYEQYF.